The next 25 T cell receptor beta chains were all read from a single sample in a study of response to subunit inactivated influenza vaccine. TCRdb reprocessed the RT-PCR reads with MiXCR, giving one entry per CDR3 protein. The data show about 190,000 distinct CDR3 sequences, 13% to 15% seen once. The sequencing here drew on CD8+ T cells sorted from PBMCs, taken roughly 5 days after vaccination. The source is a man in his fifties or sixties who received an inactivated influenza vaccine.

There are a few counts of this clonotype. This sequence joins TRBV7-9 and TRBJ2-7; TRBD1 aligns across 11 bases. The CDR3 has 13 amino acids. V was pared by 1 base and J by 10 bases, with 3 bases of the junction left unmatched. CDR1 and CDR2 from the germline V gene are SEHNR and FQNEAQ (reference sequence). The CDR3 region has the DNA TGTGCCAGCAGCTTAGTGGGACAGGGGGTTCAGTACTTC. It encodes CASSLVGQGVQYF.

The chain carries TRBV5-1 and TRBJ1-1, with TRBD1 as a possible D gene (6 bases). Trimming removed 4 bases at V and 8 bases at J, with 18 bases between. Germline lookup yields CDR1 SGHRS and CDR2 YFSETQ. The CDR3 is 14 amino acids. CDR3 DNA: TGCGCCAGCAGCCCTAGCTATTCGACAGGAGAAGCTTTCTTT. Residues: CASSPSYSTGEAFF.

The chain employs TRBV7-9 and TRBJ2-5; the D is unclear. This CDR3 is built from 16 residues. V was cut by 2 bases and J by 2 bases, with 15 bases left in between. The V gene's germline CDR1 is SEHNR and CDR2 FQNEAQ (reference sequence). The CDR3: CASSLSVGQFQETQYF. CDR3 DNA: TGTGCCAGCAGCTTATCAGTGGGTCAGTTTCAAGAGACCCAGTACTTC.

This clonotype has only a few counts. The rearrangement uses TRBV6-1 and TRBJ2-2; D is undetermined. The ends were cut back, 7 bases at V and 0 bases at J, with 12 bases in the middle. The germline V gene encodes CDR1 MNHNS and CDR2 SASEGT. There are 15 residues in the CDR3. The CDR3 region is CASTPRVSNTGELFF. The DNA of the CDR3 is TGTGCCAGCACCCCCCGGGTTTCGAACACCGGGGAGCTGTTTTTT.

Turning to this clonotype: One end of the junction fails to match germline, which may point to a read error. The chain employs TRBV6-2 or TRBV6-3 and TRBJ1-5; 8 nucleotides line up with TRBD1. Looked up from germline, CDR1 is MNHEY and CDR2 is SVGEGT. This CDR3 spans 14 amino acids. The CDR3 bases are TGTGCCAGCAGCACGCAGGGGGCGGGCCAGCCCCACCATTTT. This encodes CASSTQGAGQPHHF.

This clonotype was found a few times. The V call is TRBV15, the J call TRBJ1-1; D unresolved. Germline CDR1 and CDR2: LNHNV and YYDKDF (reference sequence). This CDR3 is built from 16 residues. V lost 0 bases to trimming and J lost 0 bases, with 11 bases between them. DNA of the CDR3: TGTGCCACCAGCAGAGATCATCCTGGGTTGAACACTGAAGCTTTCTTT. It specifies CATSRDHPGLNTEAFF. Full variable domain (outside the CDR3, taken from reference TRBV15 and TRBJ1-1): DAMVIQNPRYQVTQFGKPVTLSCSQTLNHNVMYWYQQKSSQAPKLLFHYYDKDFNNEADTPDNFQSRRPNTSFCFLDIRSPGLGDTAMYLCATSRDHPGLNTEAFFGQGTRLTVV.

The chain has TRBV29-1 and TRBJ2-1, with D perhaps matching TRBD1 (6 bases). The CDR3 is 13 residues long. Trimming removed 8 bases from V and 0 bases from J, with 11 bases in between. CDR1 and CDR2 (germline): SQVTM, ANQGSEA. In nucleotides, the CDR3 is TGCAGCCTAGGGGGTAGCTCCTACAATGAGCAGTTCTTC. Its protein product is CSLGGSSYNEQFF.

This clonotype was observed a handful of times. CDR3 DNA: TGTGCCAGCAGTTTAAACACCGTCTACGAGCAGTACTTC. Amino acid sequence: CASSLNTVYEQYF. V usage is TRBV28 and J usage is TRBJ2-7; D not certain. CDR1 is MDHEN, CDR2 SYDVKM, per germline. V lost 2 bases to trimming and J lost 3 bases, with 8 bases between them. CDR3 size: 13 residues.

V usage is TRBV2 and J usage is TRBJ2-7; 10 nucleotides match TRBD2. The CDR3 covers 15 residues. With 3 bases clipped from V and 3 bases from J, the junction kept 5 bases outside the gene matches. Germline values: CDR1 SNHLY, CDR2 FYNNEI. DNA of the CDR3: TGTGCCAGCAGTGATCTTGGACTAGCGGACTACGAGCAGTACTTC. The encoded protein is CASSDLGLADYEQYF. The entire variable domain, with the rest obtained from reference TRBV2 and TRBJ2-7, is as follows: EPEVTQTPSHQVTQMGQEVILRCVPISNHLYFYWYRQILGQKVEFLVSFYNNEISEKSEIFDDQFSVERPDGSNFTLKIRSTKLEDSAMYFCASSDLGLADYEQYFGPGTRLTVT.

This clonotype was seen many times. The chain uses TRBV9 and TRBJ2-7; TRBD1 matches 7 bases. V was clipped by 5 bases and J by 7 bases; unmatched bases: 12. The CDR3 spans 14 residues. Germline V gene data show CDR1 as SGDLS and CDR2 as YYNGEE. CDR3 nucleotide sequence: TGTGCCAGCAGTCCCGGGACAGCCCCCTGGGAGCAGTACTTC. Its translation is CASSPGTAPWEQYF. Filled out from reference TRBV9 and TRBJ2-7, the complete variable domain reads DSGVTQTPKHLITATGQRVTLRCSPRSGDLSVYWYQQSLDQGLQFLIQYYNGEERAKGNILERFSAQQFPDLHSELNLSSLELGDSALYFCASSPGTAPWEQYFGPGTRLTVT.

This clonotype was recorded a few times. J is TRBJ2-7 and V is TRBV12-3 or TRBV12-4, with D uncertain. This CDR3 is 13 amino acids long. V shed 5 bases and J shed 4 bases, with 12 bases lying between them. CDR3 region: CASSPSSEYEQYF. DNA of the CDR3: TGTGCCAGCAGTCCCTCGTCCGAGTACGAGCAGTACTTC.

The chain couples TRBV20-1 to TRBJ2-1; TRBD1 or TRBD2 may be the D gene (5 bases each). V dropped 1 base and J dropped 8 bases, with 21 bases sitting between them. The CDR3 consists of 16 residues. The germline V gene has CDR1 DFQATT and CDR2 SNEGSKA (reference sequence). The CDR3: CSARGTGPWGVDEQFF. CDR3 sequence (DNA): TGCAGTGCTAGAGGGACGGGACCCTGGGGCGTGGATGAGCAGTTCTTC.

J is TRBJ2-5 and V is TRBV6-5; D perhaps matches TRBD1 (5 bases). Germline CDR1 reads MNHEY; CDR2 reads SVGAGI. This CDR3 is built from 15 residues. Trimming removed 1 base from V and 3 bases from J, with 12 bases in between. The CDR3 DNA follows: TGTGCCAGCAGTTACTTCCAGGGATCGGAAGAGACCCAGTACTTC. It encodes CASSYFQGSEETQYF.

This clonotype was counted between two and nine times. V usage is TRBV4-3 and J usage is TRBJ2-4; 9 bases are a match to TRBD2. The V and J ends lost 0 bases and 8 bases, in that order; junction bases with no gene match: 5. CDR1 is LGHNA, CDR2 YSLEER, per germline. The CDR3 runs 15 residues. CDR3 in amino acids: CASSQDASGKDIQYF. Here the CDR3 DNA reads TGCGCCAGCAGCCAAGATGCTAGCGGGAAGGACATTCAGTACTTC.

The chain combines TRBV7-8 with TRBJ1-4; D is unclear. Germline values: CDR1 SGHVS, CDR2 FQNEAQ. The CDR3 length is 14 residues. V was trimmed by 5 bases and J by 5 bases, leaving 12 bases between them. For the CDR3, the DNA is TGTGCCAGCAGCCCTTCCGTGTTGAATGAAAAACTGTTTTTT. It codes for CASSPSVLNEKLFF.

V usage is TRBV27 and J usage is TRBJ2-1; no definite D call. CDR3 size: 16 residues. V was trimmed by 3 bases and J by 2 bases, leaving 14 bases between them. Germline V gene sequence: CDR1 MNHEY, CDR2 SMNVEV (reference sequence). This chain's CDR3 is CASSFWVETPYNEQFF. The CDR3 nucleotides read TGTGCCAGCAGTTTTTGGGTAGAAACCCCCTACAATGAGCAGTTCTTC.

The chain couples TRBV15 to TRBJ2-3; no reliable D call. The CDR3 consists of 15 residues. Germline V gene lookup returns CDR1 LNHNV and CDR2 YYDKDF (reference sequence). The V gene lost 0 bases and the J gene lost 4 bases, with 11 bases spanning the gap. DNA for the CDR3: TGTGCCACCAGCAGAGATAGGAGTCGTGCAGATACGCAGTATTTT. Translated: CATSRDRSRADTQYF.

In this sample, this clonotype turned up many times. V usage is TRBV5-1 and J usage is TRBJ2-1, with a weak D call TRBD2 (6 bases). V shed 2 bases and J shed 0 bases, with 9 bases lying between them. Germline CDR1 and CDR2: SGHRS and YFSETQ. The CDR3 runs to 15 residues. The CDR3 nucleotides read TGCGCCAGCAGCTTAGGCGGGGCCTCCTACAATGAGCAGTTCTTC. Residues: CASSLGGASYNEQFF.

Concerning this clonotype: Since a much larger clone is just one base distant, this may be a read error. This rearrangement joins TRBV20-1 to TRBJ1-1; TRBD1 agrees at 7 bases. Germline V gene lookup returns CDR1 DFQATT and CDR2 SNEGSKA (reference sequence). The J segment lost 4 bases and the V segment lost 0 bases, leaving 8 bases of the junction unmatched. The CDR3 runs 15 residues. CDR3 in amino acids: CSARDTEGASTEAFF. The CDR3 coding sequence is TGCAGTGCTAGAGATACTGAGGGGGCGAGCACTGAAGCTTTCTTT.

The sample holds a few counts of this clonotype. The chain is built from TRBV7-8 and TRBJ1-2; 9 positions agree with TRBD1. The CDR3 is made up of 15 amino acids. Unmatched junction bases numbered 3, after V lost 0 bases and J lost 4 bases. Germline V CDR1 and CDR2: SGHVS, FQNEAQ. The CDR3 nucleotides read TGTGCCAGCAGCTTAGCGGGGACAGGGAGCTATGGCTACACCTTC. Translated: CASSLAGTGSYGYTF.

This clonotype was seen more than once but under ten times. V and J are TRBV6-4 and TRBJ2-3, with 11 positions matching TRBD2. Looked up from germline, CDR1 is MRHNA and CDR2 is SNTAGT. The CDR3 is 16 residues long. J gave up 2 bases and V 0 bases, and 1 base lay outside the gene matches. CDR3 amino acids: CASSDSTSGDTDTQYF. DNA of the CDR3: TGTGCCAGCAGTGACTCGACTAGCGGGGACACAGATACGCAGTATTTT.

The V and J genes are TRBV7-9 and TRBJ2-1, with unresolved D. The V end lost 8 bases, the J end lost 2 bases, and 13 bases lay between the germline ends. Germline V CDR1 and CDR2: SEHNR, FQNEAQ (reference sequence). The CDR3 consists of 14 residues. DNA for the CDR3: TGTGCCAGCTTGGGCCACGACACCTACAATGAGCAGTTCTTC. This encodes CASLGHDTYNEQFF.

The chain uses TRBV7-6 and TRBJ2-7, with 9 bases lining up with TRBD1. V gave up 0 bases and J gave up 6 bases; unmatched junction bases: 9. Germline values: CDR1 SGHVS, CDR2 FNYEAQ. This CDR3 is built from 16 residues. The chain's CDR3 is CASSLASGRGQGEQYF. The DNA of the CDR3 is TGTGCCAGCAGCTTAGCATCAGGCAGGGGACAGGGCGAGCAGTACTTC.

This clonotype occurred a few times. The chain is built from TRBV24-1 and TRBJ2-1; TRBD1 might be the D (6 bases). The CDR3 covers 14 residues. Germline-derived CDR1 and CDR2 are KGHDR and SFDVKD. Trimming stripped 5 bases from V and 4 bases from J, with 11 bases between. The CDR3 DNA sequence: TGTGCCACCAGTGTAACAGGGCCATACAATGAGCAGTTCTTC. Amino acid sequence: CATSVTGPYNEQFF.

Only a few counts were recorded for this clonotype. This chain links TRBV12-3 or TRBV12-4 with TRBJ1-2; 7 positions agree with TRBD1. The CDR3 contains 16 residues. J was trimmed by 1 base and V by 4 bases; bases with no gene match: 9. The CDR3 loop reads CASSSSTGSVNYGYTF. CDR3 DNA: TGTGCCAGCAGTTCCTCGACAGGGTCCGTTAACTATGGCTACACCTTC.